Only a few counts were recorded for the clone carrying this TCR beta chain. With 5 bases clipped from V and 0 bases from J, the junction kept 7 bases outside the gene matches. This CDR3 contains 16 residues. From germline, CDR1 is MDHEN and CDR2 SYDVKM. Clinical history as reported by participants underpinned cohort assignment. People in the exposed group encountered a COVID-19 case within 2 weeks before entering the study. The data are from a study of blood T cell repertoires in COVID-19. Study-wide context: From T cells, B-cell-depleted T cells, or PBMCs came the material, which was cDNA or gDNA.

Study processing details: The assay estimated nucleated cells by amplifying reference gene primers. Sequencing was performed with immunoSEQ multiplex PCR; in TCRdb, only in-frame clones are kept and a portion is missing. The DNA was the basis for D and trimming; V, J and clone size are from that table. The sample consists of 250,000 to 300,000 clones, approximately 89% of them appearing once. This chain links TRBV28 with TRBJ1-5; 7 bases line up with TRBD1. This TCR came from a woman aged 50 to 65 who had been exposed to COVID-19. The sample consisted of PBMCs or T cells enriched from blood (not recorded which). CDR3 in DNA: TGTGCCAGCAGTCAGACAGGGACAGTTAGCAATCAGCCCCAGCATTTT. Translating gives CASSQTGTVSNQPQHF. The entire variable domain, with the rest obtained from reference TRBV28 and TRBJ1-5, is as follows: DVKVTQSSRYLVKRTGEKVFLECVQDMDHENMFWYRQDPGLGLRLIYFSYDVKMKEKGDIPEGYSVSREKKERFSLILESASTNQTSMYLCASSQTGTVSNQPQHFGDGTRLSIL.